A single T cell receptor beta chain is shown here with its context. The antigen remains undetermined. This sample stems from a study of blood T cells in healthy people across ages. Whole-study context: Template switching picked up about one barcoded beta molecule for each two T cells.

Per germline, CDR1 SQVTM and CDR2 ANQGSEA. V dropped 4 bases and J dropped 2 bases, with 14 bases sitting between them. This CDR3 spans 14 amino acids. Findings of the study overall: Age showed a roughly linear inverse relationship with TCR beta diversity per million T cells.

A second PCR of roughly 7 to 11 cycles used a sample-barcoded 5' primer and a J-beta primer mix. TCRdb used MiXCR to reprocess the 5' RACE reads, holding one entry per CDR3 protein. The sample records about 1.8 million distinct CDR3 sequences, roughly 52% being singletons. This chain links TRBV29-1 with TRBJ1-2; weak D call: TRBD1 (6 bases). Sequencing was carried out using blood. This clonotype was obtained from a woman aged 40 to 55 in good health. In DNA form, the CDR3 reads TGCAGCGTTGGAGGTCAGGGGCCAAACTATGGCTACACCTTC. It translates to CSVGGQGPNYGYTF.